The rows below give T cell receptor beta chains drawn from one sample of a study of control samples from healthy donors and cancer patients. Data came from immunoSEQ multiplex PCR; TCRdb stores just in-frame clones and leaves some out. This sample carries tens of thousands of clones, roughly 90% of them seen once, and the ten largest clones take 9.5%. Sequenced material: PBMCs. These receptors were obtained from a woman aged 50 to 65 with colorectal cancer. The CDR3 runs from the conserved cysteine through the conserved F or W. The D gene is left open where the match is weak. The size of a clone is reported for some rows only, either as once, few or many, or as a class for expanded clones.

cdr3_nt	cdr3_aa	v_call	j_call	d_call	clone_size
TGTGCCAGCAGTTACTCGAGACAGGGTTCCTATGGCTACACCTTC	CASSYSRQGSYGYTF	TRBV6-5	TRBJ1-2	TRBD1	few
TGTGCCATCAGTTGGACAGGGGACGAGACCCAGTACTTC	CAISWTGDETQYF	TRBV10-3	TRBJ2-5	TRBD1	once
TGTGCCTGGAGTGTACAAGAGACCCAGTACTTC	CAWSVQETQYF	TRBV30	TRBJ2-5	NA	once
TGTGCCACCAGTGTTTATGAGGGCAATGAGCAGTTCTTC	CATSVYEGNEQFF	TRBV24-1	TRBJ2-1	NA	NA
TGCGCCAGCAGCCCAGGAGCACCCGGGACGCAGTATTTT	CASSPGAPGTQYF	TRBV5-1	TRBJ2-3	NA	NA
TGCGCCAGCAGCCGGGACAGAGGGTACAATGAGCAGTTCTTC	CASSRDRGYNEQFF	TRBV5-1	TRBJ2-1	TRBD1	NA
TGTGCCAGCAGCGGTTACTCTGGGGCCAACGTCCTGACTTTC	CASSGYSGANVLTF	TRBV9	TRBJ2-6	NA	NA
TGTGCCAGCAGTACGCAAGAGGGATACACTGAAGCTTTCTTT	CASSTQEGYTEAFF	TRBV6-2/TRBV6-3	TRBJ1-1	NA	NA
TGTGCCAGCAGCTTGGTCGGGGTGAGGACTGAAGCTTTCTTT	CASSLVGVRTEAFF	TRBV5-4	TRBJ1-1	NA	few
TGCGCCAGCAGCCCTATCCTAGGCGGGGGGGCCCTAAGCTCCTACAATGAGCAGTTCTTC	CASSPILGGGALSSYNEQFF	TRBV4-3	TRBJ2-1	TRBD2	NA
TGCGCCAGCAGCCAAGAGGCGGATACCGCGGTAGCCAAAAACATTCAGTACTTC	CASSQEADTAVAKNIQYF	TRBV4-1	TRBJ2-4	NA	NA
TGTGCCAGCAGTCGCAGGGGGCTGGTCACTGAAGCTTTCTTT	CASSRRGLVTEAFF	TRBV6-2/TRBV6-3	TRBJ1-1	TRBD1	NA
TGTGCCAGCAGCAACTTAACTACAGGGGGCGCTGAGTCACCCCTCCACTTT	CASSNLTTGGAESPLHF	TRBV21-1	TRBJ1-6	NA	NA
TGCGCCAGCAGCTTGGCCTTCCCGGCCAGCTTCGTAAGCACCGGGGAGCTGTTTTTT	CASSLAFPASFVSTGELFF	TRBV5-1	TRBJ2-2	NA	NA
TGTGCCAGCAGCCCGCAGGGGGATCAGCCCCAGCATTTT	CASSPQGDQPQHF	TRBV7-2	TRBJ1-5	TRBD1	NA
TGTGCCACGGGACCAGACACCGGGGAGCTGTTTTTT	CATGPDTGELFF	TRBV10-3	TRBJ2-2	NA	once
TGTGCCACCAGTGATTTAGGGCTGTACAATGAGCAGTTCTTC	CATSDLGLYNEQFF	TRBV24-1	TRBJ2-1	NA	NA
TGTGCCACCAGCAGAGATATCGGGTTTACAGATACGCAGTATTTT	CATSRDIGFTDTQYF	TRBV15	TRBJ2-3	NA	NA
TGTGCCAGCAGCTTGGCCCTCGGGGCAGGGGGAAGTAATCAGCCCCAGCATTTT	CASSLALGAGGSNQPQHF	TRBV5-6	TRBJ1-5	TRBD1	few
TGTGCCAGCAGCCCGGACAGGGTGAAGGGGGAGACCCAGTACTTC	CASSPDRVKGETQYF	TRBV7-9	TRBJ2-5	TRBD1	once
TGTGCCAGCAGTTTAACAGAGACAGGGCGAGGACAGCCCCAGCATTTT	CASSLTETGRGQPQHF	TRBV28	TRBJ1-5	TRBD1	NA
TGCAGTGCTAGTCGAACGATGGGGGCTGAAGCTTTCTTT	CSASRTMGAEAFF	TRBV20-1	TRBJ1-1	NA	few
TGTGCCAGCAGCGTATCCGGAGGTGGAAACACCATATATTTT	CASSVSGGGNTIYF	TRBV9	TRBJ1-3	NA	NA
TGTGCCAGCAGTCCCATGATGATCGGGGACTGGGGCCCAGATACGCAGTATTTT	CASSPMMIGDWGPDTQYF	TRBV28	TRBJ2-3	NA	once
TGCAGCGTTGGGCCGGGACATTTGAACACTGAAGCTTTCTTT	CSVGPGHLNTEAFF	TRBV29-1	TRBJ1-1	NA	NA
TGTGCCAGCGTGTCGGTCGGGTTAGTAGGGCCTAACTATGGCTACACCTTC	CASVSVGLVGPNYGYTF	TRBV2	TRBJ1-2	NA	NA
TGCGCCAGCAGCCAGGGGTATGGGGCCAACGTCCTGACTTTC	CASSQGYGANVLTF	TRBV4-3	TRBJ2-6	NA	NA
TGTGCCAGCAGTTCACACAGGGACATGAACACTGAAGCTTTCTTT	CASSSHRDMNTEAFF	TRBV28	TRBJ1-1	NA	NA
TGTGCCACCAGTGAGCTAGGGGCAGGTAACACCGGGGAGCTGTTTTTT	CATSELGAGNTGELFF	TRBV24-1	TRBJ2-2	NA	NA
TGCGCCAGCAGCTTGGTGGGCTGGAACACTGAAGCTTTCTTT	CASSLVGWNTEAFF	TRBV5-1	TRBJ1-1	NA	NA
TGTGCCAGCAGCCCAAGACAGGGATCCGGAAACACCATATATTTT	CASSPRQGSGNTIYF	TRBV4-2	TRBJ1-3	TRBD1	few
TGTGCCAGCGGGCAGGGGAAAAACACCATATATTTT	CASGQGKNTIYF	TRBV7-2	TRBJ1-3	NA	few
TGTGCCAGTAGTATGGACGTATACTCTGGAAACACCATATATTTT	CASSMDVYSGNTIYF	TRBV19	TRBJ1-3	NA	NA
TGTGCCTGGAGTCCGGGAAGAAGACAGCCCCAGCATTTT	CAWSPGRRQPQHF	TRBV30	TRBJ1-5	NA	NA
TGTGCAGCAGCTTGGCCGGGACTAGCGGGGGGCGTCGCAGATACGCAGTATTTT	CAAAWPGLAGGVADTQYF	TRBV5-5	TRBJ2-3	TRBD2	NA
TGTGCCAGCAGTTACTCTGGCAGGGAGTCTGGCTACACCTTC	CASSYSGRESGYTF	TRBV6-2/TRBV6-3	TRBJ1-2	NA	NA
TGCGCCAGCAGCCAACGGCTAGCGGGGGGCCCAAACACAGATACGCAGTATTTT	CASSQRLAGGPNTDTQYF	TRBV4-1	TRBJ2-3	TRBD2	few
TGTGCCACCGGGTGGATTAATGAGCAGTTCTTC	CATGWINEQFF	TRBV24-1	TRBJ2-1	NA	NA
TGCGCCAGCAGCCAAGACAGGGCAGCAAATAATTCACCCCTCCACTTT	CASSQDRAANNSPLHF	TRBV4-3	TRBJ1-6	NA	NA
TGTGCCAGCTCACGGTCAGGGGGAGAGACCCAGTACTTC	CASSRSGGETQYF	TRBV18	TRBJ2-5	TRBD1	NA
TGTGCCAGTACTCTGGGGGGTTCACCCCTCCACTTT	CASTLGGSPLHF	TRBV19	TRBJ1-6	NA	NA
TGCGCCAGCAGCCTTGGACATTCTGGGGCCAACGTCCTGACTTTC	CASSLGHSGANVLTF	TRBV4-1	TRBJ2-6	NA	NA
TGTGCCAGCAGAGGGATGGGTGAAACTGAAGCTTTCTTT	CASRGMGETEAFF	TRBV6-5	TRBJ1-1	NA	NA
TGTGCCTGGAGTTTCCGGGACAGGTCCAATCAGCCCCAGCATTTT	CAWSFRDRSNQPQHF	TRBV30	TRBJ1-5	TRBD1	once
TGTGCCAGCAGCCAAGGGAGGGTGGGCACTGAAGCTTTCTTT	CASSQGRVGTEAFF	TRBV3-1/TRBV3-2	TRBJ1-1	NA	NA
TGTGCCAGTAGTATTAGCGGGGAGACCCAGTACTTC	CASSISGETQYF	TRBV19	TRBJ2-5	TRBD2	NA
TGTGCCAGCAGTGAATATTCAGGGAACTCCTACAATGAGCAGTTCTTC	CASSEYSGNSYNEQFF	TRBV25-1	TRBJ2-1	NA	NA
TGTGCCAGCAGCACCCACCCGACAGGGGGCACTGAAGCTTTCTTT	CASSTHPTGGTEAFF	TRBV7-2	TRBJ1-1	TRBD1	NA
TGTGCCAGCAGCCAGCTAGCGGGGGGGCAAGATACGCAGTATTTT	CASSQLAGGQDTQYF	TRBV7-7	TRBJ2-3	TRBD2	NA
TGTGCCATCAGTGAGTCGACAGGGGTGGAATATGGCTACACCTTC	CAISESTGVEYGYTF	TRBV10-3	TRBJ1-2	TRBD1	NA
TGTGCCAGCAGTGAATGGGCTTATGGCTACACCTTC	CASSEWAYGYTF	TRBV2	TRBJ1-2	NA	NA
TGTGCCAGCAGCACTAGACAGGGGAACACCGGGGAGCTGTTTTTT	CASSTRQGNTGELFF	TRBV7-6	TRBJ2-2	TRBD1	NA
TGCAGTGCTAGTGGCACAGATACGCAGTATTTT	CSASGTDTQYF	TRBV20-1	TRBJ2-3	NA	NA
TGCGCCAGCAGCCAAGACCGGGACAGACGAATTTATAATTCACCCCTCCACTTT	CASSQDRDRRIYNSPLHF	TRBV4-1	TRBJ1-6	TRBD1	NA
TGTGCCAGCAGCTTAGAGCTGTCGGGGCCCCAGCATTTT	CASSLELSGPQHF	TRBV7-9	TRBJ1-5	NA	NA
TGTGCCTGGAGAGGGGACAGGGGACGCCAAGAGACCCAGTACTTC	CAWRGDRGRQETQYF	TRBV30	TRBJ2-5	TRBD1	NA
TGTGCCAGCAGCCAACAGGGGGCTGGAAATACGCAGTATTTT	CASSQQGAGNTQYF	TRBV14	TRBJ2-3	TRBD1	NA
TGTGCCAGCAGCCGAGGGACAGCAAATCAGCCCCAGCATTTT	CASSRGTANQPQHF	TRBV3-1/TRBV3-2	TRBJ1-5	TRBD1	NA
TGTGCCAGCAGTTTGACCCTGACAGGATCCAACGGCTACACCTTC	CASSLTLTGSNGYTF	TRBV27	TRBJ1-2	NA	NA
TGTGCCTGGAGGAGGTTGGGGAACACTGAAGCTTTCTTT	CAWRRLGNTEAFF	TRBV30	TRBJ1-1	NA	NA